This T cell receptor beta chain was documented in a study of T cell repertoires in cytomegalovirus infection. TCRdb used MiXCR to reprocess the reads, holding one entry per CDR3 protein. The sample carries about 830,000 distinct CDR3 sequences, approximately 32% recorded once. In regard to this clonotype: Antigen: not known. This could be a read error, since a much larger clone is one nucleotide away.

Findings of the study overall: Ex vivo, HLA-C-restricted CMV-specific TCR beta clonotypes prevailed over the rest of the response.

The sequencing used cultured CD8+ T cells from PBMCs, collected from culture after CMV antigen stimulation. This clonotype was sampled from a human donor in good health (CMV status not recorded). Some clones in this sample may be carry-over from other donors' samples.

In nucleotides, the CDR3 is TGTGCCAGCAGTCCCCGGGACCCGCCAAATGAGCAGTTCTTC. Residues: CASSPRDPPNEQFF. This chain uses TRBV6-1 with TRBJ2-1; either TRBD1 or TRBD2 may supply D (5 bases each). The CDR3 has 14 amino acids. Trimming took off 5 bases at V and 7 bases at J, with 15 bases between the two ends. Looked up from germline, CDR1 is MNHNS and CDR2 is SASEGT.